This T cell receptor (beta chain) is from a study of CXCR3-negative and CXCR3-positive naive CD8 T cells (dated by TCRdb to between 2018 and 2020). Study-level background: Around 140 million TRB reads were obtained in total, roughly 1.5 +/- 0.3 million reads per library. The diversity and physicochemical repertoire analyses included about a dozen donors pooled from two independent experiments. TRBV-TRBJ cluster analysis included naive subsets from 5 or 6 donors and memory cells from 3 donors. Results the study describes overall, beyond this receptor: Repertoire diversity was comparably high in both naive subsets but much lower in memory CD8+ T cells. Similar TRBV-TRBJ usage was shown by naive CXCR3-negative and CXCR3-positive cells from the same donor, whereas distinct patterns were shown by memory cells. Because surface CD5, which has been linked to self-reactivity in mice, was comparable between naive subsets, TCR interaction strength was also inferred from TRB CDR3 physicochemical properties. Because CXCR3 expression was partially decreased after cryopreservation, freshly isolated PBMCs were used for most assays. TRB CDR3s from CXCR3-positive naive cells showed higher hydrophobicity (lower Kidera factor 4), lower energy, and higher strength and volume indices than CXCR3-negative naive cells.

Details on this clonotype: This clone's antigen is unknown.

The instrument was a NextSeq 550. The Human TCR Profiling Kit (MiLaboratory) was used to make UMI-labeled 5' RACE TRB cDNA libraries. The full amount of extracted RNA was used for cDNA synthesis, and the full amount of resulting cDNA was used for PCR amplification. Libraries were prepared in parallel with an identical number of PCR cycles. Turning to the authors' computational methods: MIGEC and MiXCR extracted about 48,000 +/- 9,800 unique UMI-labeled TRB cDNA molecules per library, requiring at least two reads per UMI. An average of approximately 40,000 +/- 10,000 functional in-frame TRB CDR3 nucleotide clonotypes without stop codons was found per library. After downsampling to 5000 UMI-labeled TRB molecules per sample, diversity metrics, including normalized Shannon-Wiener and Chao1, were computed in VDJtools. Clonotype-size-weighted physicochemical properties of the central five CDR3 residues (interaction energy, strength, volume and Kidera factor 4) were computed in VDJtools. Following TCRdb reprocessing, every CDR3 protein sequence forms one entry, and DNA is not provided. TCRdb, rather than the study authors, made the V and J calls. This sample's table contains 84,000 or so distinct CDR3 sequences. Of the sample, around 1.6% falls within the top ten clones.

Each CD8+ T cell subset was flow-sorted in triplicate, and around 300,000 cells per subset were placed directly into RLT lysis buffer. Naive CD8+ T cells were defined stringently as CD45RO-CCR7+CD27+CD95- to exclude memory contaminants. Peripheral blood mononuclear cells were isolated from buffy coats by standard density gradient centrifugation. A FACSAria III was used to flow-sort naive CXCR3-negative and CXCR3-positive CD8+ T cells. Total RNA was extracted from sorted cells with an RNeasy Mini Kit. CDR1 and CDR2, per the germline V gene, are SQVTM and ANQGSEA. The CDR3 starts with the cysteine, ends with the phenylalanine, and has 12 residues. The nucleotide record is missing.

The rearrangement joined TRBV29-1 to TRBJ2-7. The sequence came from a human donor in good health. Some clones in this sample may be carry-over from other donors' samples. The sequencing sample was made of naive CXCR3- CD8+ T cells from blood. The sample's cell subset or site, from its label and the paper: CD45RO-CCR7+CD27+CD95- naive CD8+ T cells lacking CXCR3 (TNR3-). The encoded CDR3 is CSVRHTTYEQYF.